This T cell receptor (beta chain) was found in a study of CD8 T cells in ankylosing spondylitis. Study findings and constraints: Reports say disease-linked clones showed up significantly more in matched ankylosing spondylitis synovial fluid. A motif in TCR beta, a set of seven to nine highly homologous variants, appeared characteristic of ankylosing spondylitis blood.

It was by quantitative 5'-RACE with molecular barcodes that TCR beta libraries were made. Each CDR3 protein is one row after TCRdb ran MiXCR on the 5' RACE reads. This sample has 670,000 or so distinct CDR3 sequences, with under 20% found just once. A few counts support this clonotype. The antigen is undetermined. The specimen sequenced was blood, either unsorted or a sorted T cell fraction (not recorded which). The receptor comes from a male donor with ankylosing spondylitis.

CDR3 DNA: TGTGCCAGCAGTCGAAACGGGGTAGCGGGATTCCCTTTTTACAATGAGCAGTTCTTC. Residues: CASSRNGVAGFPFYNEQFF. This chain connects TRBV28 to TRBJ2-1; TRBD2 matches at 8 bases. Germline loops: CDR1 MDHEN, CDR2 SYDVKM. V was pared by 5 bases and J by 4 bases, with 19 bases of the junction left unmatched. CDR3 size: 19 residues.